This TCR beta chain was sequenced during a study of regulatory T cells in long-lasting Graves disease. CDR3 regions were amplified by Arm-PCR using iRepertoire HTBI primers to build TCR beta libraries. Original processing methods: The identification of approximately 62 TRBV and roughly 14 TRBJ segments was made across samples. TCRdb recomputed calls from the multiplex PCR reads with MiXCR, one row per CDR3 protein. The authors' filters were not applied to this entry. In the table there are under 350,000 distinct CDR3 sequences, 22% of which are singletons. This clonotype has ten or more counts. Its antigen is unidentified. V dropped 5 bases and J dropped 1 base, with 12 bases sitting between them. The germline gives CDR1 MNHEY, CDR2 SMNVEV (reference sequence). The length of the CDR3 is 15 residues. Study results and limitations: Study of thyroid tissue was not done, with only peripheral blood studied.

Time point described: persistent/refractory GD, antithyroid drugs over 5 years with positive TRAb. PBMC-derived RNA was used for the TCR library. American Thyroid Association guidelines served as the basis for diagnosing Graves' disease. The chain joins TRBV27 to TRBJ2-4; the D gene could be TRBD1 or TRBD2 (5 bases each). This clonotype was sampled from a female donor with Graves disease. The sample was peripheral blood mononuclear cells (PBMCs), taken when the disease was refractory, from a patient treated with antithyroid drugs. In DNA, the CDR3 is TGTGCCAGCAGTGCCAGGGAGTGGGCCAAAAACATTCAGTACTTC. Its translation: CASSAREWAKNIQYF.